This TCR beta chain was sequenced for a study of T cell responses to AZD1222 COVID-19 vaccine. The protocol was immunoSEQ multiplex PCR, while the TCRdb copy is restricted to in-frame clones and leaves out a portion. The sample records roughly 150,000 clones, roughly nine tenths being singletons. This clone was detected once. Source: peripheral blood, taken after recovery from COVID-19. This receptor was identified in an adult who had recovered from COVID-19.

CDR3 sequence: CASSVGMTGIGNTIYF. The CDR3 DNA reads TGTGCCAGCAGCGTAGGTATGACAGGGATTGGAAACACCATATATTTT. The chain is built from TRBV9 and TRBJ1-3, with 7 positions matching TRBD1. V was clipped by 0 bases and J by 3 bases; unmatched bases: 6. Per the germline V gene, CDR1 is SGDLS and CDR2 is YYNGEE. The CDR3 extends over 16 amino acids. The whole variable domain, filled in from reference TRBV9 and TRBJ1-3, reads DSGVTQTPKHLITATGQRVTLRCSPRSGDLSVYWYQQSLDQGLQFLIQYYNGEERAKGNILERFSAQQFPDLHSELNLSSLELGDSALYFCASSVGMTGIGNTIYFGEGSWLTVV.